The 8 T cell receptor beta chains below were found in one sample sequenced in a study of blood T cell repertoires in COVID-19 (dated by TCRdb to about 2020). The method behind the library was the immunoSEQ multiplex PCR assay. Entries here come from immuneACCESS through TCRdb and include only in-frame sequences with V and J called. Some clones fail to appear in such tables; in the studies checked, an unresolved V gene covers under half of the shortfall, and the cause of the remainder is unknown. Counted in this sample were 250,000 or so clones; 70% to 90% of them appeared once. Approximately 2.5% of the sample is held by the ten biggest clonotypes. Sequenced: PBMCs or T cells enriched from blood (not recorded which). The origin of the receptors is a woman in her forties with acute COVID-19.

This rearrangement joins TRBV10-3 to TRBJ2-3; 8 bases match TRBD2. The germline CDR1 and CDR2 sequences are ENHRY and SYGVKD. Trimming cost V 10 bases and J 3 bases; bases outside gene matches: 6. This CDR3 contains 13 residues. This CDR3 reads CASTRLATDTQYF. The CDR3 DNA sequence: TGTGCCAGCACTCGACTAGCGACAGATACGCAGTATTTT.

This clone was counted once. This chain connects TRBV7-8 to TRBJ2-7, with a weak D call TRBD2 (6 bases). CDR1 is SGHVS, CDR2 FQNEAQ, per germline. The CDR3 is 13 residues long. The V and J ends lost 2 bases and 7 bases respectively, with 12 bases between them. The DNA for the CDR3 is TGTGCCAGCAGCTTACTTAGGGACTCAGAGCAGTACGTC. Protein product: CASSLLRDSEQYV.

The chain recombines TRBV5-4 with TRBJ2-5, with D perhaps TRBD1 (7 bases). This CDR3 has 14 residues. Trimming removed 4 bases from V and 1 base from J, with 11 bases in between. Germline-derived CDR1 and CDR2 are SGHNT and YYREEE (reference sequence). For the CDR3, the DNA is TGTGCCAGCAGCAGGAGGGACAGCCAAGAGACCCAGTACTTC. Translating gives CASSRRDSQETQYF.

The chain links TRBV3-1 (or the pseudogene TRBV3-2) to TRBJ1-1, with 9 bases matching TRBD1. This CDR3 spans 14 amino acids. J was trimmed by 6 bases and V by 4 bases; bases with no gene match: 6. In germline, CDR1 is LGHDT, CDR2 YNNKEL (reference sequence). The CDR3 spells CASSPRDRVAEAFF. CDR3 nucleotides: TGTGCCAGCAGCCCCAGGGACAGGGTTGCTGAAGCTTTCTTT.

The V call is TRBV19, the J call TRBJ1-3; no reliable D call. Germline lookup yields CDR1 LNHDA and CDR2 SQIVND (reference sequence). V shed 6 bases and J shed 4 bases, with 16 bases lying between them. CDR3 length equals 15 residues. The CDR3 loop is CASSPTGWKGNTIYF. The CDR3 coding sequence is TGTGCCAGTAGCCCTACGGGGTGGAAGGGAAACACCATATATTTT.

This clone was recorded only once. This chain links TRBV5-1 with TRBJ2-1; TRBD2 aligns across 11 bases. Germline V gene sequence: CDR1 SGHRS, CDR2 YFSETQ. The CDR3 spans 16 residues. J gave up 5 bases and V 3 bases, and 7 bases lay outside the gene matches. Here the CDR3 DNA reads TGCGCCAGCAGCTGGGGGGCGACTAGCGGGGACAATGAGCAGTTCTTC. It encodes CASSWGATSGDNEQFF. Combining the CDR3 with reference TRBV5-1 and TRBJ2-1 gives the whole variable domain KAGVTQTPRYLIKTRGQQVTLSCSPISGHRSVSWYQQTPGQGLQFLFEYFSETQRNKGNFPGRFSGRQFSNSRSEMNVSTLELGDSALYLCASSWGATSGDNEQFFGPGTRLTVL.

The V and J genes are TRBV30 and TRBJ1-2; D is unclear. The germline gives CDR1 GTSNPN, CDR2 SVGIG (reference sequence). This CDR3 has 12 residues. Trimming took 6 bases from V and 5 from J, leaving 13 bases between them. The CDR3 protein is CACTGMTYGYTF. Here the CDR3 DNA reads TGTGCCTGTACCGGGATGACTTATGGCTACACCTTC. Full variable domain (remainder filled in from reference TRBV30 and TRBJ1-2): SQTIHQWPATLVQPVGSPLSLECTVEGTSNPNLYWYRQAAGRGLQLLFYSVGIGQISSEVPQNLSASRPQDRQFILSSKKLLLSDSGFYLCACTGMTYGYTFGSGTRLTVV.

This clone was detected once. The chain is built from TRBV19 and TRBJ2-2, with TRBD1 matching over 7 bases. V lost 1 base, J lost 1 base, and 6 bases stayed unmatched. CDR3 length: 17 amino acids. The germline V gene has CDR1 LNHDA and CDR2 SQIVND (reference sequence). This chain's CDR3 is CASSIALGQRNTGELFF. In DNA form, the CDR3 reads TGTGCCAGTAGTATAGCCCTGGGACAGAGGAACACCGGGGAGCTGTTTTTT.